This T cell receptor beta chain is drawn from a study of technical replicates of blood from a few donors. The data were produced by immunoSEQ multiplex PCR, yet TCRdb's version contains in-frame clones alone and is incomplete. Here the sample spans around 83,000 clones, approximately 92% being singletons. Germline V gives CDR1 SGHTA, CDR2 FQGNSA. The length of the CDR3 is 17 residues. The V and J ends lost 1 base and 2 bases, in that order; junction bases with no gene match: 8. The TCR sequence derives from a human donor in good health. Some clones in this sample may be carry-over from other donors' samples. This chain connects TRBV7-2 to TRBJ2-7, with 10 bases aligning to TRBD2. The material sequenced was T cells isolated from PBMCs. CDR3 sequence (DNA): TGTGCCAGCAGCTTAGAGCGGGGGGGGGACAGGACCTACGAGCAGTACTTC. Translating it yields CASSLERGGDRTYEQYF. Full variable domain (remainder filled in from reference TRBV7-2 and TRBJ2-7): GAGVSQSPSNKVTEKGKDVELRCDPISGHTALYWYRQSLGQGLEFLIYFQGNSAPDKSGLPSDRFSAERTGGSVSTLTIQRTQQEDSAVYLCASSLERGGDRTYEQYFGPGTRLTVT.